A single sample gave rise to the 17 T cell receptor beta chains below, sequenced in a study of blood T cells in healthy people across ages (dated by TCRdb to the mid-2010s). Library preparation was by 5' RACE. Sequencing instrument: Illumina HiSeq 2500. A second about 7 to 11 cycle PCR used a sample-barcoded 5' primer and a J-beta primer mix. The raw public reads went through TCRdb reprocessing: fastp at Q25, MiXCR clone calling, in-frame beta chains kept. Duplicate CDR3 protein sequences are folded into a single record with the most common DNA and genes. This sample has about 1,500,000 distinct CDR3 sequences in its table, and 42% of those were observed once. The ten biggest clones cover roughly 7.7% of the sample. The sequenced material came from blood. The origin of the receptors is a woman aged 18-29 years in good health.

This clonotype has only a few counts. The V call is TRBV6-5, the J call TRBJ2-6; 7 bases align to TRBD1. The V and J ends lost 6 bases and 2 bases, in that order; junction bases with no gene match: 4. Germline V lookup: CDR1 MNHEY, CDR2 SVGAGI. CDR3 length equals 15 residues. CDR3 protein: CASRIQGAGANVLTF. In DNA form, the CDR3 reads TGTGCCAGCAGAATCCAGGGGGCTGGGGCCAACGTCCTGACTTTC.

CDR3 loop: CASSLWVTQYF. In DNA form, the CDR3 reads TGTGCCAGCAGTTTATGGGTTACGCAGTATTTT. The chain couples TRBV28 to TRBJ2-3, with D unresolved. The CDR3 spans 11 residues. Trimming cost V 0 bases and J 8 bases, with 3 bases left between them. The germline V gene encodes CDR1 MDHEN and CDR2 SYDVKM. The full variable domain, completed using reference TRBV28 and TRBJ2-3, is DVKVTQSSRYLVKRTGEKVFLECVQDMDHENMFWYRQDPGLGLRLIYFSYDVKMKEKGDIPEGYSVSREKKERFSLILESASTNQTSMYLCASSLWVTQYFGPGTRLTVL.

CDR3 amino acids: CAISDGGRGRGYTF. DNA for the CDR3: TGTGCCATCAGTGATGGGGGGAGGGGAAGAGGCTACACCTTC. The rearrangement links TRBV10-3 to TRBJ1-2; perhaps TRBD1 as D (5 bases). Looked up from germline, CDR1 is ENHRY and CDR2 is SYGVKD. Trimming left V 3 bases short and J 8 bases short, with 16 bases between. This CDR3 has 14 residues.

The rearrangement links TRBV10-2 to TRBJ2-7; 13 nucleotides line up with TRBD2. Trimming removed 6 bases from V and 6 bases from J; junction bases left unmatched: 8. CDR1 and CDR2 (germline): WSHSY, SAAADI. CDR3 length equals 15 residues. CDR3 coding DNA: TGCGCCAGCAGCCAGCCCGGGACTAGCGGGACCGAGCAGTACTTC. Translating gives CASSQPGTSGTEQYF.

This clonotype was seen only a few times. This chain links TRBV28 with TRBJ2-5, with D possibly matching TRBD2 (7 bases). Germline V gives CDR1 MDHEN, CDR2 SYDVKM. The CDR3 loop spans 17 amino acids. Trimming stripped 5 bases from V and 6 bases from J, with 25 bases between. In DNA form, the CDR3 reads TGTGCCAGCAGTCCCTTAAAAGGGGGGGGCTCGATAAAGACCCAGTACTTC. Translating it yields CASSPLKGGGSIKTQYF.

This clonotype was detected only a few times. The chain links TRBV6-5 to TRBJ2-3, with D possibly being TRBD2 (6 bases). The CDR3 covers 15 residues. The V end was cut by 5 bases, the J end by 6 bases, with 18 bases between. CDR1 is MNHEY, CDR2 SVGAGI, per germline. CDR3 region: CASSPITSTQDTQYF. The CDR3 coding sequence is TGTGCCAGCAGTCCCATAACTAGCACCCAGGATACGCAGTATTTT.

The chain uses TRBV6-5 and TRBJ1-5; 9 bases align to TRBD1. The V segment lost 6 bases and the J segment 6 bases; nucleotides outside the gene matches: 9. CDR1 MNHEY and CDR2 SVGAGI come from the germline V gene. This CDR3 contains 15 residues. The CDR3 DNA reads as TGTGCCAGCAGGCGAATTGGACAGGGGATTCAGCCCCAGCATTTT. This gives the protein CASRRIGQGIQPQHF.

The chain has TRBV4-1 and TRBJ1-5, with D possibly being TRBD1 (5 bases). Per germline, CDR1 MGHRA and CDR2 YSYEKL. This CDR3 is 16 amino acids long. The ends were cut back, 3 bases at V and 1 base at J, with 13 bases in the middle. CDR3 loop: CASSHYGGGSNQPQHF. The CDR3 nucleotides read TGCGCCAGCAGCCATTATGGTGGGGGGAGCAATCAGCCCCAGCATTTT.

The rearrangement joins TRBV20-1 to TRBJ1-1; the D is unclear. Germline lookup yields CDR1 DFQATT and CDR2 SNEGSKA (reference sequence). This CDR3 spans 12 amino acids. V lost 5 bases, J lost 1 base, and 8 bases lay in between. The CDR3 loop reads CSAARRNTEAFF. The CDR3 bases are TGCAGTGCTGCCCGCAGGAACACTGAAGCTTTCTTT.

The V call is TRBV5-1, the J call TRBJ1-5; D is perhaps TRBD1 (5 bases). The V and J ends lost 2 bases and 5 bases respectively, with 14 bases between them. CDR3 size: 15 residues. Germline assignment: CDR1 SGHRS and CDR2 YFSETQ. This chain's CDR3 is CASSFSGTRDQPQHF. The CDR3 bases are TGCGCCAGCAGCTTTTCCGGGACCAGGGATCAGCCCCAGCATTTT.

V is TRBV12-1 and J is TRBJ2-6. TRBV12-1 is a pseudogene locus. The CDR3 covers 16 residues. CDR3 in amino acids: CASSPGQGAGANVPTF. As DNA, the CDR3 is TGTGCCAGCAGCCCTGGACAGGGCGCTGGGGCCAACGTCCCGACTTTC.

The rearrangement uses TRBV9 and TRBJ2-3; 7 bases fit TRBD2. V dropped 0 bases and J dropped 6; count of bases not matched to a gene: 13. Germline V gene sequence: CDR1 SGDLS, CDR2 YYNGEE. The CDR3 length is 17 residues. The CDR3 protein is CASSVGEGLVAVDTQYF. DNA of the CDR3: TGTGCCAGCAGCGTAGGCGAAGGACTAGTGGCTGTTGATACGCAGTATTTT. Filled out from reference TRBV9 and TRBJ2-3, the complete variable domain reads DSGVTQTPKHLITATGQRVTLRCSPRSGDLSVYWYQQSLDQGLQFLIQYYNGEERAKGNILERFSAQQFPDLHSELNLSSLELGDSALYFCASSVGEGLVAVDTQYFGPGTRLTVL.

The table lists this clonotype with a few counts. The CDR3 region has the DNA TGTGCCTTGGGACAGGCAGGCAACGAGCAGTACTTC. This encodes CALGQAGNEQYF. The V gene is TRBV7-9, the J gene TRBJ2-7, with 8 bases lining up with TRBD1. The J segment lost 5 bases and the V segment lost 11 bases, leaving 8 bases of the junction unmatched. The germline V gene encodes CDR1 SEHNR and CDR2 FQNEAQ (reference sequence). The CDR3 has 12 amino acids. Using reference TRBV7-9 and TRBJ2-7 for the parts outside the CDR3, the full variable domain is DTGVSQNPRHKITKRGQNVTFRCDPISEHNRLYWYRQTLGQGPEFLTYFQNEAQLEKSRLLSDRFSAERPKGSFSTLEIQRTEQGDSAMYLCALGQAGNEQYFGPGTRLTVT.

This clonotype has more than one count but fewer than ten. J is TRBJ2-7 and V is TRBV25-1; maybe TRBD1 (6 bases). V was cut by 5 bases and J by 4 bases, with 18 bases left in between. In germline, CDR1 is MGHDK, CDR2 SYGVNS. This CDR3 is 15 amino acids long. CDR3 loop: CASSRDTTGLYEQYF. DNA of the CDR3: TGTGCCAGCAGTAGGGACACTACAGGGTTATACGAGCAGTACTTC.

This clonotype was seen a few times. The chain carries TRBV20-1 and TRBJ1-1; the match to TRBD1 covers 8 bases. V trimming: 6 bases; J trimming: 4 bases; junction bases outside the gene matches: 13. The CDR3 contains 15 residues. Germline V gene data show CDR1 as DFQATT and CDR2 as SNEGSKA (reference sequence). The CDR3 bases are TGCAGTGCCCCCGACGCGGACAGGGCAACCACTGAAGCTTTCTTT. This codes for CSAPDADRATTEAFF.

The chain is built from TRBV7-2 and TRBJ2-1, with a tentative D call TRBD2 (6 bases). Trimming shortened V by 3 bases and J by 9 bases, and 12 bases separated the two germline ends. The CDR3 spans 13 residues. Germline values: CDR1 SGHTA, CDR2 FQGNSA. CDR3 bases: TGTGCCAGCAGCTTGGACGGGGGACGTGAGCAGTTCTTC. Its protein is CASSLDGGREQFF.

This clonotype was seen at least ten times. V gene TRBV29-1 combines with J gene TRBJ2-3; TRBD2 agrees at 9 bases. With V trimmed by 5 bases and J by 7 bases, 13 bases remained unmatched. This CDR3 is 15 amino acids long. Germline assignment: CDR1 SQVTM and CDR2 ANQGSEA. CDR3 region: CSVSPAAGGQNTQYF. The CDR3, as DNA: TGCAGCGTTTCCCCCGCCGCGGGAGGGCAAAATACGCAGTATTTT.